This T cell receptor beta chain was captured in a study of blood T cell repertoires in COVID-19. Germline CDR1 SGHDT, CDR2 YYEEEE. This CDR3 has 17 amino acids. Losses at the gene ends were 3 bases for V and 8 bases for J; bases not matched to a gene: 15. Original methodology: Amplification of reference gene primers provided the estimated nucleated cell counts. TCRdb keeps only in-frame clones here, not all; method: immunoSEQ multiplex PCR. The DNA was the basis for D and trimming; V, J and clone size are from that table. The sample carries some 100,000 clones, roughly nine tenths recorded once. This chain connects TRBV5-6 to TRBJ2-1, with 9 bases matching TRBD1. Sequenced sample: peripheral blood. The sequence came from a man aged 50 to 60 with acute or convalescent COVID-19. CDR3 sequence: CASSSLGGQGRLDEQFF. The CDR3 nucleotides read TGTGCCAGCAGCTCCTTGGGGGGACAGGGAAGGTTAGATGAGCAGTTCTTC.